This T cell receptor beta chain was obtained from a study of vaccination effects on CD4 cells after COVID-19. Turning to the study itself: The ViraFEST assay expanded antigen-specific CD4+ T cells with viral peptide pools before sequencing. Study-wide results and limits: By a late point after vaccination, infection- and vaccine-induced clones had shrunk markedly through clonal contraction.

Following an approximately eleven-day culture, CD4+ T cells were purified. Having tested negative for nucleocapsid antibodies, the vaccine recipients showed no prior SARS-CoV-2 infection. IL-2 medium was substituted for half the medium on days 3 and 7. Produced via immunoSEQ multiplex PCR; TCRdb's table is partial and in-frame only. This sample has over 45,000 clones, with around 63% found just once. This clone was seen only a few times. What it recognizes is unknown. There are 13 residues in the CDR3. The V gene lost 6 bases and the J gene lost 4 bases, with 9 bases spanning the gap. CDR1 and CDR2 (germline): SNHLY, FYNNEI.

This receptor was taken from a human donor who received a COVID-19 vaccine. The V call is TRBV2, the J call TRBJ2-2; unclear D gene. The specimen comprised CD4+ T cells from PBMCs cultured without peptide, sampled before COVID-19 vaccination. CDR3 residues: CASSPRITGELFF. The CDR3, as DNA: TGTGCCAGCAGCCCCCGGATCACCGGGGAGCTGTTTTTT.